What follows are 19 T cell receptor beta chains derived from one specimen sequenced in a study of T cells in tuberculosis. Sorting used thawed, overnight-rested PBMC stained with anti-CD3, a viability dye and GMM-loaded CD1B tetramer. The lipid loaded on the CD1B tetramers was C32 glucose monomycolate from Rhodococcus equi. Sequenced by immunoSEQ multiplex PCR; TCRdb stores in-frame clones only, minus some. The sample records tens of thousands of clones, just over 90% being singletons. Sample: CD1b-GMM tetramer-negative cells sorted from PBMCs. These receptors originate from an adult woman with latent tuberculosis.

This clone was detected once. The chain is built from TRBV7-2 and TRBJ2-5; 11 nucleotides agree with TRBD2. This CDR3 comprises 15 residues. Germline CDR1 SGHTA, CDR2 FQGNSA. The V gene end was trimmed by 5 bases and the J gene end by 5 bases; junction bases not matched to a gene: 7. CDR3: CASSPLAGGIETQYF. DNA of the CDR3: TGTGCCAGCAGCCCCCTAGCGGGGGGAATTGAGACCCAGTACTTC.

The genes are TRBV6-1 and TRBJ2-2; maybe TRBD1 (5 bases). Looked up from germline, CDR1 is MNHNS and CDR2 is SASEGT. The CDR3 covers 14 residues. V lost 6 bases and J lost 4, with 12 bases in between. The CDR3 DNA sequence: TGTGCCAGCAGAATCTCCCAGGGCACCGGGGAGCTGTTTTTT. It yields the protein CASRISQGTGELFF.

V usage is TRBV10-2 and J usage is TRBJ2-3, with D tentatively TRBD1 (6 bases). The germline CDR1 and CDR2 sequences are WSHSY and SAAADI. V dropped 1 base and J dropped 2 bases, with 10 bases sitting between them. The CDR3 covers 15 residues. CDR3 sequence reads: CASSEYGGNTDTQYF. Here the CDR3 DNA reads TGCGCCAGCAGTGAGTATGGGGGCAACACAGATACGCAGTATTTT.

This chain's CDR3 is CASSSRLAGANTGELFF. For the CDR3, the DNA is TGTGCCAGCAGCTCCCGACTAGCGGGGGCCAACACCGGGGAGCTGTTTTTT. V is TRBV7-2 and J is TRBJ2-2; 12 positions agree with TRBD2. Trimming at V came to 4 bases and at J to 2 bases, leaving 5 bases not matched to a gene. CDR3 length: 17 amino acids. CDR1 is SGHTA, CDR2 FQGNSA, per germline.

The rearrangement joins TRBV6-5 to TRBJ2-7, with 10 bases identical to TRBD2. CDR3 length: 14 amino acids. Germline V lookup: CDR1 MNHEY, CDR2 SVGAGI. V was pared by 6 bases and J by 6 bases, with 8 bases of the junction left unmatched. CDR3 in amino acids: CASSEAGGVGEQYF. The CDR3 nucleotides are TGTGCCAGCAGCGAAGCGGGGGGGGTAGGCGAGCAGTACTTC.

This rearrangement joins TRBV19 to TRBJ2-5, with 8 nucleotides matching TRBD1. J lost 1 base, V lost 1 base, and 2 bases had no gene match. This CDR3 has 15 residues. CDR1 and CDR2 from the germline V gene are LNHDA and SQIVND (reference sequence). CDR3 bases: TGTGCCAGTAGTATAGCCGGGACAGGCCAAGAGACCCAGTACTTC. It codes for CASSIAGTGQETQYF.

The gene calls are TRBV29-1 and TRBJ2-3; 8 bases are shared with TRBD1. Germline lookup yields CDR1 SQVTM and CDR2 ANQGSEA. This CDR3 has 15 amino acids. Germline trimming cut 7 bases from V and 3 bases from J; bases unmatched to any gene: 12. The CDR3 sequence: CSASGGQAETDTQYF. Here the CDR3 DNA reads TGCAGCGCCTCAGGGGGACAGGCCGAAACAGATACGCAGTATTTT.

The CDR3 is CASRPSVQVDYEQYV. The CDR3 region has the DNA TGTGCCAGCAGGCCATCGGTACAGGTGGACTACGAGCAGTACGTC. V and J are TRBV5-6 and TRBJ2-7, with D perhaps TRBD1 (5 bases). The germline V and J ends were trimmed by 5 bases and 3 bases, with 18 bases remaining between them. Germline lookup yields CDR1 SGHDT and CDR2 YYEEEE. The CDR3 contains 15 residues.

This clone was recorded only once. This sequence joins TRBV30 and TRBJ1-2; 7 bases line up with TRBD1. V trimming: 5 bases; J trimming: 0 bases; junction bases outside the gene matches: 3. The CDR3 is 13 residues long. Germline CDR1 reads GTSNPN; CDR2 reads SVGIG (reference sequence). The DNA for the CDR3 is TGTGCCTGGCGACAGGGCCCTAACTATGGCTACACCTTC. It yields the protein CAWRQGPNYGYTF. Based on the CDR3 plus reference TRBV30 and TRBJ1-2, the full variable domain is SQTIHQWPATLVQPVGSPLSLECTVEGTSNPNLYWYRQAAGRGLQLLFYSVGIGQISSEVPQNLSASRPQDRQFILSSKKLLLSDSGFYLCAWRQGPNYGYTFGSGTRLTVV.

This clone was counted a single time. The chain employs TRBV10-1 and TRBJ1-2; unclear D gene. Germline V gives CDR1 WNHNN, CDR2 SYGVQD (reference sequence). V lost 2 bases and J lost 6, with 10 bases in between. This CDR3 contains 13 residues. The CDR3 region is CASSEAGRDGYTF. Here the CDR3 DNA reads TGCGCCAGCAGTGAGGCAGGCAGAGATGGCTACACCTTC.

The gene calls are TRBV11-2 and TRBJ2-7; D possibly corresponds to TRBD2 (7 bases). Looked up from germline, CDR1 is SGHAT and CDR2 is FQNNGV. The CDR3 length is 15 residues. Trimming pared 0 bases from V and 13 bases from J, leaving 22 bases between. CDR3 region: CASSLERGGTGSVYV. The CDR3 DNA is TGTGCCAGCAGCTTAGAGAGGGGGGGAACGGGGTCGGTCTACGTC.

The rearrangement links TRBV7-2 to TRBJ2-7; 14 bases are a match to TRBD2. The germline V gene encodes CDR1 SGHTA and CDR2 FQGNSA. The length of the CDR3 is 15 residues. Trimming took 5 bases from V and 1 from J; bases not matched to a gene: 1. The CDR3 loop reads CASSRTSGGSYEQYF. The CDR3 region has the DNA TGTGCCAGCAGCAGGACTAGCGGGGGGTCCTACGAGCAGTACTTC.

The V and J genes are TRBV6-1 and TRBJ2-1; 12 bases line up with TRBD1. CDR3 length: 17 residues. V lost 1 base and J lost 5; bases outside the gene matches: 6. The germline gives CDR1 MNHNS, CDR2 SASEGT. CDR3 in DNA: TGTGCCAGCAGTGAAGAGGAGGGGACAGGGGGCCACAATGAGCAGTTCTTC. Its protein is CASSEEEGTGGHNEQFF.

The chain has TRBV4-2 and TRBJ1-6, with TRBD1 as a possible D gene (5 bases). Trimming stripped 4 bases from V and 5 bases from J, with 9 bases between. CDR1 LGHNA and CDR2 YNFKEQ come from the germline V gene. CDR3 length: 14 residues. In DNA form, the CDR3 reads TGTGCCAGCAGCCGGGGGGGGAATAATTCACCCCTCCACTTT. Encoded protein: CASSRGGNNSPLHF.

J is TRBJ2-6 and V is TRBV6-1; 8 bases map to TRBD1. CDR1 MNHNS and CDR2 SASEGT come from the germline V gene. The trim removed 3 bases at V and 2 bases at J, leaving 3 bases unmatched. The length of the CDR3 is 16 residues. The CDR3 reads CASSDSGGAGANVLTF. Here the CDR3 DNA reads TGTGCCAGCAGTGATTCAGGGGGCGCTGGGGCCAACGTCCTGACTTTC.

V usage is TRBV9 and J usage is TRBJ2-2, with TRBD2 matching 8 bases. This CDR3 is built from 20 residues. Trimming at V came to 3 bases and at J to 3 bases, leaving 19 bases not matched to a gene. Per germline, CDR1 SGDLS and CDR2 YYNGEE. The chain's CDR3 is CASSGGLFAGGAVYTGELFF. Written as DNA, the CDR3 is TGTGCCAGCAGCGGAGGGCTTTTCGCCGGGGGGGCCGTGTACACCGGGGAGCTGTTTTTT.

The chain couples TRBV7-9 to TRBJ2-3; 10 bases are shared with TRBD2. The germline V gene encodes CDR1 SEHNR and CDR2 FQNEAQ (reference sequence). The CDR3 runs to 15 residues. V shed 4 bases, J shed 2 bases, and the junction held 3 bases outside the gene matches. DNA for the CDR3: TGTGCCAGCAGCTATAGCGGGGGGTACACAGATACGCAGTATTTT. This encodes CASSYSGGYTDTQYF.

The gene calls are TRBV2 and TRBJ2-1; D may be TRBD2 (6 bases). The CDR3 loop spans 14 amino acids. V lost 6 bases and J 4 bases, leaving 13 bases between the germline ends. CDR1 and CDR2 (germline): SNHLY, FYNNEI. The CDR3 sequence: CASSAGLPYNEQFF. CDR3 coding DNA: TGTGCCAGCAGCGCTGGACTACCGTACAATGAGCAGTTCTTC.

The chain couples TRBV2 to TRBJ2-7, with D maybe TRBD1 (6 bases). Germline-derived CDR1 and CDR2 are SNHLY and FYNNEI. Trimming cost V 1 base and J 0 bases, with 13 bases left between them. This CDR3 has 16 residues. The CDR3 spells CASSEGWGPTSYEQYF. The CDR3 DNA sequence: TGTGCCAGCAGTGAAGGGTGGGGGCCAACCTCCTACGAGCAGTACTTC.